This TCR beta chain was retrieved from a study of CD8 T cells in ankylosing spondylitis. Germline V gives CDR1 SGHAT, CDR2 FQDESV (reference sequence). Losses at the gene ends were 2 bases for V and 6 bases for J; bases not matched to a gene: 4. CDR3 length equals 14 residues. For this clonotype: The antigen is not known.

Study findings and constraints: Disease-linked clones reportedly concentrated significantly in matched ankylosing spondylitis synovial fluid. Among TCR beta sequences, a motif of eight highly homologous variants appeared characteristic of ankylosing spondylitis blood. Disease-linked clones bore a CD8+ phenotype, appearing relatively rarely in peripheral blood.

TCRdb re-called the 5' RACE reads with MiXCR, one entry per CDR3 protein. The sample shows 650,000 to 800,000 distinct CDR3 sequences, around 20% of them seen only once. Sequencing used blood, either unsorted or a sorted T cell fraction (not recorded which). The receptor was isolated from a male donor with ankylosing spondylitis. The V call is TRBV11-1, the J call TRBJ2-7, with 10 bases matching TRBD2. CDR3 residues: CASSLLAGVAEQYF. The DNA of the CDR3 is TGTGCCAGCAGCTTACTAGCGGGAGTCGCCGAGCAGTACTTC. Full variable domain (outside the CDR3, taken from reference TRBV11-1 and TRBJ2-7): EAEVAQSPRYKITEKSQAVAFWCDPISGHATLYWYRQILGQGPELLVQFQDESVVDDSQLPKDRFSAERLKGVDSTLKIQPAELGDSAMYLCASSLLAGVAEQYFGPGTRLTVT.